The 19 T cell receptor beta chains below all came from one sample that was sequenced in a study of patients and donors after allogeneic stem cell transplantation. TCRdb ran MiXCR on the RT-PCR reads and lists one entry per CDR3 protein. The sample holds 70,000 to 95,000 distinct CDR3 sequences, 5% seen once. Material: blood, either unsorted or a sorted T cell fraction (not recorded which). These receptors were obtained from a human donor who was either an allogeneic HSCT recipient or a stem cell or donor lymphocyte infusion donor (not recorded which). It is not recorded whose cells these are; they may come from a transplant donor.

This clonotype was observed many times. This sequence joins TRBV11-1 and TRBJ2-7; 7 nucleotides match TRBD1. V lost 5 bases, J lost 2 bases, and 12 bases stayed unmatched. This CDR3 is 16 amino acids long. Germline lookup yields CDR1 SGHAT and CDR2 FQDESV (reference sequence). The chain's CDR3 is CASSQRPGQNAYEQYF. The DNA for the CDR3 is TGTGCCAGCAGCCAAAGACCGGGACAGAATGCCTACGAGCAGTACTTC.

Ten or more counts support this clonotype. V is TRBV5-5 and J is TRBJ1-2; 8 bases fit TRBD1. After removal of 0 bases from V and 4 bases from J, the junction contained 8 bases not matched to a gene. CDR3 length: 16 amino acids. Germline V gives CDR1 SGHKS, CDR2 YYEKEE (reference sequence). The CDR3 DNA follows: TGTGCCAGCAGCTTGGTCGCAGGGGGCCTCCTCTATGGCTACACCTTC. The encoded protein is CASSLVAGGLLYGYTF.

This clonotype was detected a few times. CDR3 amino acids: CASSLEISSYGYTF. The CDR3 DNA is TGTGCCAGCAGCTTGGAAATTTCGTCCTATGGCTACACCTTC. The genes are TRBV5-4 and TRBJ1-2; no clear D. Germline V CDR1 and CDR2: SGHNT, YYREEE (reference sequence). V gave up 0 bases and J gave up 4 bases, with 10 bases separating them. This CDR3 spans 14 amino acids.

This chain links TRBV24-1 with TRBJ2-3, with D possibly being TRBD1 or TRBD2 (5 bases each). Looked up from germline, CDR1 is KGHDR and CDR2 is SFDVKD. With 2 bases removed from V and 4 bases from J, the gap between germline ends came to 24 bases. The CDR3 has 19 amino acids. The CDR3 DNA reads as TGTGCCACCAGTGATTCCACTTGGACGGGGAAAGGGGTAGCAGATACGCAGTATTTT. This gives the protein CATSDSTWTGKGVADTQYF.

In its sample, this clonotype was seen many times. The chain joins TRBV10-3 to TRBJ1-5; D is unresolved. CDR3 size: 15 residues. The germline V gene encodes CDR1 ENHRY and CDR2 SYGVKD. V dropped 7 bases and J dropped 0 bases, with 13 bases sitting between them. The CDR3 coding sequence is TGTGCCATCACCCCGGACGCGAATAGCAATCAGCCCCAGCATTTT. As protein: CAITPDANSNQPQHF.

Many counts were recorded for this clonotype. V is TRBV7-9 and J is TRBJ1-5; D may be TRBD1 (6 bases). Trimming took off 3 bases at V and 2 bases at J, with 17 bases between the two ends. The CDR3 totals 17 residues. Germline lookup yields CDR1 SEHNR and CDR2 FQNEAQ (reference sequence). The CDR3 sequence is CASSFGGGGFGNQPQHF. The DNA for the CDR3 is TGTGCCAGCAGCTTCGGCGGGGGCGGTTTTGGCAATCAGCCCCAGCATTTT.

This clonotype was recorded at least ten times. The chain joins TRBV5-1 to TRBJ1-1; D remains unclear. The V end lost 0 bases, the J end lost 5 bases, and 17 bases lay between the germline ends. The CDR3 is 16 residues long. Germline V CDR1 and CDR2: SGHRS, YFSETQ. The CDR3 is CASSLEGGSMDTEAFF. The CDR3 DNA reads TGCGCCAGCAGCTTGGAGGGAGGGAGTATGGATACTGAAGCTTTCTTT.

This clonotype was detected a few times. A read error may produce the germline difference seen at one junction end. The chain employs TRBV5-4 and TRBJ2-7; 8 nucleotides agree with TRBD1. CDR1 and CDR2 from the germline V gene are SGHNT and YYREEE (reference sequence). The CDR3 is 13 amino acids. The DNA for the CDR3 is TGTGCCAGCAGTTTGGGACAGGAAAACGAGCAGTACTTC. Its protein is CASSLGQENEQYF.

The V and J genes are TRBV2 and TRBJ2-3; D is ambiguous. V shed 9 bases and J shed 0 bases, with 10 bases lying between them. Germline lookup yields CDR1 SNHLY and CDR2 FYNNEI. This CDR3 is 13 amino acids long. The CDR3 protein is CARCTPSTDTQYF. CDR3 nucleotides: TGTGCCAGATGTACCCCGAGCACAGATACGCAGTATTTT.

This clonotype was detected ten times or more. The CDR3 protein is CASSPGGVVMGTQYF. CDR3 nucleotide sequence: TGCGCCAGCAGCCCCGGCGGGGTTGTAATGGGGACCCAGTACTTC. The V and J genes are TRBV5-1 and TRBJ2-5, with D perhaps TRBD2 (6 bases). Germline V gives CDR1 SGHRS, CDR2 YFSETQ. Trimming pared 4 bases from V and 7 bases from J, leaving 20 bases between. This CDR3 is built from 15 residues. Based on the CDR3 plus reference TRBV5-1 and TRBJ2-5, the full variable domain is KAGVTQTPRYLIKTRGQQVTLSCSPISGHRSVSWYQQTPGQGLQFLFEYFSETQRNKGNFPGRFSGRQFSNSRSEMNVSTLELGDSALYLCASSPGGVVMGTQYFGPGTRLLVL.

This clonotype was recorded at least ten times. The genes are TRBV20-1 and TRBJ1-1, with TRBD1 matching 8 bases. The CDR3 extends over 16 amino acids. Germline V lookup: CDR1 DFQATT, CDR2 SNEGSKA (reference sequence). V shed 6 bases and J 0 bases; nucleotides not matched to a gene: 12. CDR3 protein: CSASTGQVFLNTEAFF. As DNA, the CDR3 is TGCAGTGCAAGTACGGGACAGGTCTTCTTGAACACTGAAGCTTTCTTT.

The chain uses TRBV10-3 and TRBJ1-5; D ambiguous. Germline V CDR1 and CDR2: ENHRY, SYGVKD. The CDR3 has 15 amino acids. The V and J ends lost 0 bases and 4 bases respectively, with 10 bases between them. CDR3 sequence (DNA): TGTGCCATCAGTGAGTCAAGGCATGGAAATCAGCCCCAGCATTTT. Residues: CAISESRHGNQPQHF.

This clonotype was counted many times. The J gene is TRBJ2-5, the V gene TRBV7-8; D call uncertain. CDR3 size: 14 residues. CDR1 and CDR2 (germline): SGHVS, FQNEAQ. Trimming removed 5 bases from V and 1 base from J, with 11 bases in between. As DNA, the CDR3 is TGTGCCAGCAGCCCTTTTGGCAGCCAAGAGACCCAGTACTTC. Its translation: CASSPFGSQETQYF.

This clonotype was recorded many times. The chain links TRBV12-3 or TRBV12-4 to TRBJ2-2, with 9 nucleotides matching TRBD2. V shed 5 bases and J 4 bases; nucleotides not matched to a gene: 11. The CDR3 is made up of 17 amino acids. The CDR3 nucleotides read TGTGCCAGCAGTACCGGGACTAGCCGCAGATCCACCGGGGAGCTGTTTTTT. Encoded protein: CASSTGTSRRSTGELFF.

By frequency in the sample, this clonotype is medium-sized. V gene TRBV10-3 combines with J gene TRBJ1-5, with 7 bases aligning to TRBD1. V lost 3 bases to trimming and J lost 4 bases; unmatched junction nucleotides: 6. The CDR3 spans 15 residues. CDR1 is ENHRY, CDR2 SYGVKD, per germline. CDR3 in DNA: TGTGCCATCAGTGATACCTCAGGGGGGAATCAGCCCCAGCATTTT. As protein: CAISDTSGGNQPQHF.

Many counts were recorded for this clonotype. This chain joins TRBV5-4 and TRBJ2-2; D unclear. Trimming removed 3 bases from V and 1 base from J, with 7 bases in between. Germline CDR1 reads SGHNT; CDR2 reads YYREEE (reference sequence). The CDR3 length is 14 residues. The CDR3: CASSWAENTGELFF. The CDR3 region has the DNA TGTGCCAGCAGCTGGGCAGAGAACACCGGGGAGCTGTTTTTT.

This clonotype was seen ten or more times. The chain joins TRBV4-2 to TRBJ2-1; D is unresolved. The germline gives CDR1 LGHNA, CDR2 YNFKEQ. CDR3 length: 14 amino acids. The V gene lost 5 bases and the J gene lost 4 bases, with 12 bases spanning the gap. The CDR3, as DNA: TGTGCCAGCAGCGACGGTGTTTTATACAATGAGCAGTTCTTC. Its protein is CASSDGVLYNEQFF.

V and J are TRBV11-2 and TRBJ1-6; TRBD1 matches at 7 bases. The CDR3 is 19 amino acids. Trimming at V came to 5 bases and at J to 2 bases, leaving 15 bases not matched to a gene. CDR1 is SGHAT, CDR2 FQNNGV, per germline. This CDR3 reads CASSTPPKGANPYNSPLHF. The CDR3 nucleotides read TGTGCCAGCAGCACCCCCCCGAAGGGGGCAAACCCCTATAATTCACCCCTCCACTTT.

Here the CDR3 reads CASSPLGETQYF. CDR3 coding DNA: TGTGCCAGCTCACCACTTGGAGAGACCCAGTACTTC. The chain uses TRBV18 and TRBJ2-5; the D is unclear. The germline V and J ends were trimmed by 1 base and 4 bases, with 4 bases remaining between them. In germline, CDR1 is KGHSH, CDR2 LQKENI. This CDR3 comprises 12 residues.